These 18 T cell receptor beta chains came from one sample sequenced in a study of patients and donors after allogeneic stem cell transplantation. TCRdb re-called the RT-PCR reads through MiXCR, storing one row per CDR3 protein. The sample carries about 230,000 distinct CDR3 sequences, 11% to 15% recorded once. The material sequenced was blood, either unsorted or a sorted T cell fraction (not recorded which). The receptors here all came from a human donor who was either an allogeneic HSCT recipient or a stem cell or donor lymphocyte infusion donor (not recorded which). It is not recorded whose cells these are; they may come from a transplant donor.

The chain carries TRBV20-1 and TRBJ1-1, with D uncertain. Looked up from germline, CDR1 is DFQATT and CDR2 is SNEGSKA (reference sequence). This CDR3 spans 15 amino acids. Trimming left V 0 bases short and J 4 bases short, with 15 bases between. The CDR3 bases are TGCAGTGCTAGAGATCTAAGGTCCCCGGGCACTGAAGCTTTCTTT. As protein: CSARDLRSPGTEAFF.

In this sample, this clonotype turned up many times. V is TRBV7-2 and J is TRBJ2-3, with D unresolved. The germline V gene encodes CDR1 SGHTA and CDR2 FQGNSA. V dropped 7 bases and J dropped 3 bases, with 8 bases sitting between them. The length of the CDR3 is 12 residues. The CDR3: CASTEDTDTQYF. The CDR3 nucleotides are TGTGCCAGCACTGAGGATACAGATACGCAGTATTTT.

This sequence joins TRBV18 and TRBJ2-7; the D gene is possibly TRBD2 (6 bases). In germline, CDR1 is KGHSH, CDR2 LQKENI. Trimming pared 3 bases from V and 2 bases from J, leaving 11 bases between. The CDR3 contains 14 residues. CDR3 sequence reads: CASSPPGVAYEQYF. CDR3 DNA sequence: TGTGCCAGCTCACCCCCGGGGGTGGCCTACGAGCAGTACTTC.

This clonotype was seen more than once but under ten times. The chain combines TRBV6-5 with TRBJ1-6; 7 nucleotides align to TRBD1. The CDR3 runs 14 residues. After removal of 2 bases from V and 10 bases from J, the junction contained 5 bases not matched to a gene. Germline V CDR1 and CDR2: MNHEY, SVGAGI. This chain's CDR3 is CASSYDRVGSPLHF. The CDR3 nucleotides read TGTGCCAGCAGTTACGACAGGGTCGGATCACCCCTCCACTTT.

The rearrangement joins TRBV28 to TRBJ2-5; D is perhaps TRBD1 (6 bases). The V end was cut by 6 bases, the J end by 6 bases, with 11 bases between. The CDR3 totals 12 residues. The V gene's germline CDR1 is MDHEN and CDR2 SYDVKM. In DNA form, the CDR3 reads TGTGCCAGCAGACAGGGTGGGAAGACCCAGTACTTC. This sequence encodes CASRQGGKTQYF. Using reference TRBV28 and TRBJ2-5 for the parts outside the CDR3, the full variable domain is DVKVTQSSRYLVKRTGEKVFLECVQDMDHENMFWYRQDPGLGLRLIYFSYDVKMKEKGDIPEGYSVSREKKERFSLILESASTNQTSMYLCASRQGGKTQYFGPGTRLLVL.

This clonotype has more than one count but fewer than ten. CDR3 DNA: TGTGCCAGCAGCGTAGATGCGGGACAGGGTTCTGGCTACACCTTC. Its protein product is CASSVDAGQGSGYTF. This chain uses TRBV9 with TRBJ1-2, with 9 bases that match TRBD1. With 0 bases clipped from V and 7 bases from J, the junction kept 7 bases outside the gene matches. This CDR3 is 15 amino acids long. The germline CDR1 and CDR2 sequences are SGDLS and YYNGEE.

This clonotype was detected a few times. J is TRBJ1-1 and V is TRBV5-1, with 7 positions matching TRBD1. Germline assignment: CDR1 SGHRS and CDR2 YFSETQ. This CDR3 region has 15 residues. V was pared by 0 bases and J by 4 bases, with 6 bases of the junction left unmatched. The CDR3 spells CASSLGQGFSTEAFF. In DNA form, the CDR3 reads TGCGCCAGCAGCTTGGGACAGGGTTTCAGCACTGAAGCTTTCTTT. Complete variable domain (other parts from reference TRBV5-1 and TRBJ1-1): KAGVTQTPRYLIKTRGQQVTLSCSPISGHRSVSWYQQTPGQGLQFLFEYFSETQRNKGNFPGRFSGRQFSNSRSEMNVSTLELGDSALYLCASSLGQGFSTEAFFGQGTRLTVV.

This chain links TRBV20-1 with TRBJ2-4; D unresolved. CDR1 DFQATT and CDR2 SNEGSKA come from the germline V gene (reference sequence). The CDR3 loop spans 14 amino acids. V dropped 3 bases and J dropped 0 bases, with 9 bases sitting between them. CDR3 residues: CSARAVLAKNIQYF. CDR3 in DNA: TGCAGTGCTAGGGCTGTGCTAGCCAAAAACATTCAGTACTTC.

The genes are TRBV7-6 and TRBJ2-2; D might be TRBD1 or TRBD2, each matching 5 bases. The CDR3 is 15 amino acids. Deletions cut 2 bases from V and 4 bases from J, with 11 bases between. CDR1 and CDR2 (germline): SGHVS, FNYEAQ. The CDR3 sequence: CASSLKGSGTGELFF. The CDR3 DNA is TGTGCCAGCAGCTTAAAGGGGAGCGGCACCGGGGAGCTGTTTTTT.

This clonotype was observed many times. The J gene is TRBJ2-7, the V gene TRBV6-5; 11 bases align to TRBD1. The trim removed 2 bases at V and 5 bases at J, leaving 11 bases unmatched. Looked up from germline, CDR1 is MNHEY and CDR2 is SVGAGI. The CDR3 is made up of 17 amino acids. CDR3 residues: CASSYGVPGQGDHEQYF. The CDR3 nucleotides are TGTGCCAGCAGTTACGGAGTACCGGGACAGGGGGACCACGAGCAGTACTTC.

This clonotype was counted ten times or more. This chain connects TRBV19 to TRBJ1-2; 10 positions match TRBD1. Per the germline V gene, CDR1 is LNHDA and CDR2 is SQIVND (reference sequence). The CDR3 contains 16 residues. J was trimmed by 4 bases and V by 4 bases; bases with no gene match: 9. CDR3 DNA sequence: TGTGCCAGTAGTACCTCCGGGACAGGGGAGATCTATGGCTACACCTTC. Protein product: CASSTSGTGEIYGYTF.

The chain carries TRBV2 and TRBJ1-6; D gene unclear. CDR3 length equals 12 residues. CDR1 and CDR2 (germline): SNHLY, FYNNEI. Trimming shortened V by 4 bases and J by 6 bases, and 4 bases separated the two germline ends. CDR3 sequence: CASSVSNSPLHF. CDR3 DNA: TGTGCCAGCAGTGTCAGTAATTCACCCCTCCACTTT.

Sample share makes this clonotype medium-sized (0.01 to 0.1%). The J gene is TRBJ2-2, the V gene TRBV11-1; 10 bases align to TRBD1. The J segment lost 4 bases and the V segment lost 5 bases, leaving 13 bases of the junction unmatched. Germline V gene lookup returns CDR1 SGHAT and CDR2 FQDESV (reference sequence). The CDR3 loop spans 18 amino acids. CDR3 sequence (DNA): TGTGCCAGCAGCCCCGGTTGGGACAGGGGAACTTCCACCGGGGAGCTGTTTTTT. Translated: CASSPGWDRGTSTGELFF.

There are a few counts of this clonotype. The rearrangement uses TRBV6-1 and TRBJ1-5; D possibly corresponds to TRBD1 (5 bases). CDR3 length: 13 amino acids. Between the trimmed V and J ends, which lost 6 bases and 7 bases, there was a span of 13 bases. CDR1 and CDR2 (germline): MNHNS, SASEGT. The CDR3 here is CASRGVGSQPQHF. The DNA of the CDR3 is TGTGCCAGCAGGGGGGTGGGGAGCCAGCCCCAGCATTTT.

The V call is TRBV12-3 or TRBV12-4, the J call TRBJ1-1; D gene uncertain. The CDR3 spans 17 residues. V was pared by 3 bases and J by 1 base, with 18 bases between. CDR3 region: CASSLGLVGIRNTEAFF. CDR3 nucleotides: TGTGCCAGCAGTTTGGGCCTGGTGGGGATTCGGAACACTGAAGCTTTCTTT.

This clonotype was counted only a few times. This sequence joins TRBV6-1 and TRBJ2-3; D not resolved. The V gene's germline CDR1 is MNHNS and CDR2 SASEGT. The CDR3 is 14 residues long. With 5 bases removed from V and 4 bases from J, the gap between germline ends came to 13 bases. The CDR3 region is CASSLPRSPDTQYF. DNA of the CDR3: TGTGCCAGCAGTCTTCCCCGTTCCCCAGATACGCAGTATTTT.

This clonotype has a count of ten or more. This chain links TRBV7-3 with TRBJ1-2; D not resolved. V lost 2 bases to trimming and J lost 7 bases, with 11 bases between them. The germline V gene encodes CDR1 SGHTA and CDR2 FQGTGA. The CDR3 consists of 13 residues. This chain's CDR3 is CASSLDGRFGYTF. The CDR3 bases are TGTGCCAGCAGCTTAGACGGAAGGTTTGGCTACACCTTC.

The rearrangement links TRBV6-1 to TRBJ1-5, with 8 bases matching TRBD1. V lost 2 bases, J lost 7 bases, and 7 bases stayed unmatched. The CDR3 extends over 15 amino acids. Germline V gene sequence: CDR1 MNHNS, CDR2 SASEGT. The CDR3 sequence: CASSESDRVGQPQHF. CDR3 nucleotides: TGTGCCAGCAGTGAATCGGACAGGGTAGGCCAGCCCCAGCATTTT.